One sample yielded the 17 T cell receptor beta chains listed below, sequenced in a study of T cell responses to AZD1222 COVID-19 vaccine. Generated by immunoSEQ multiplex PCR, the TCRdb table keeps only in-frame clones and is missing some. The table includes around 130,000 clones, roughly 90% detected once. The specimen was peripheral blood, collected 28 days after the second AZD1222 dose. These receptors were collected from an adult who received the AZD1222 COVID-19 vaccine.

The rearrangement joins TRBV12-3 or TRBV12-4 to TRBJ2-1; D is possibly TRBD1 (5 bases). The CDR3 runs 12 residues. V dropped 3 bases and J dropped 7 bases, with 7 bases sitting between them. CDR3 nucleotides: TGTGCCAGCAGTTTTCAGGGTAATGAGCAGTTCTTC. Amino acids: CASSFQGNEQFF.

This clone was seen only a few times. V usage is TRBV9 and J usage is TRBJ2-7; the D gene is possibly TRBD2 (6 bases). Trimming shortened V by 1 base and J by 1 base, and 9 bases separated the two germline ends. Germline assignment: CDR1 SGDLS and CDR2 YYNGEE. This CDR3 is 14 amino acids long. The CDR3 protein is CASSVFGSSYEQYF. CDR3 nucleotide sequence: TGTGCCAGCAGCGTATTCGGGAGTTCCTACGAGCAGTACTTC.

The J gene is TRBJ1-6, the V gene TRBV30; 10 nucleotides agree with TRBD1. V shed 6 bases and J 7 bases; nucleotides not matched to a gene: 3. Looked up from germline, CDR1 is GTSNPN and CDR2 is SVGIG (reference sequence). The CDR3 spans 13 residues. DNA for the CDR3: TGTGCCTGTCGGGACAGGGGAAATTCACCCCTCCACTTT. Residues: CACRDRGNSPLHF.

The chain couples TRBV25-1 to TRBJ1-3, with D hard to call. V was clipped by 9 bases and J by 4 bases, with 4 bases between them. CDR3 size: 10 residues. Germline V gives CDR1 MGHDK, CDR2 SYGVNS. The CDR3, as DNA: TGTGCCAGGCCGGGAAACACCATATATTTT. Translating gives CARPGNTIYF.

The chain joins TRBV3-1 (or the pseudogene TRBV3-2) to TRBJ2-2; D possibly matches TRBD1 or TRBD2 (5 bases each). The germline V gene encodes CDR1 LGHDT and CDR2 YNNKEL (reference sequence). The CDR3 sequence is 16 residues long. V was clipped by 1 base and J by 4 bases, with 13 bases between them. CDR3 DNA sequence: TGTGCCAGCAGCCAAGGGTGGGGGAGCGCCACCGGGGAGCTGTTTTTT. Translating it yields CASSQGWGSATGELFF.

The chain is built from TRBV3-1 (or the pseudogene TRBV3-2) and TRBJ2-6, with D possibly TRBD1 on 6 matching bases. Germline values: CDR1 LGHDT, CDR2 YNNKEL (reference sequence). The CDR3 has 19 amino acids. With 1 base removed from V and 1 base from J, the gap between germline ends came to 17 bases. CDR3 loop: CASSQVRGRGTSGANVLTF. The CDR3 coding sequence is TGTGCCAGCAGCCAAGTACGGGGCAGGGGAACTTCTGGGGCCAACGTCCTGACTTTC.

This chain uses TRBV5-1 with TRBJ2-2; no firm D call. CDR3 length: 14 residues. CDR1 and CDR2 from the germline V gene are SGHRS and YFSETQ. Trimming pared 0 bases from V and 5 bases from J, leaving 8 bases between. Here the CDR3 reads CASSLARQTGELFF. The CDR3 region has the DNA TGCGCCAGCAGCTTGGCCAGGCAGACCGGGGAGCTGTTTTTT.

This clone was observed a single time. The chain links TRBV4-2 to TRBJ1-1; D gene unclear. The germline gives CDR1 LGHNA, CDR2 YNFKEQ. CDR3 size: 15 residues. V was clipped by 1 base and J by 3 bases, with 12 bases between them. CDR3 nucleotides: TGTGCCAGCAGCCAAGGCACGGGTCGGGACACTGAAGCTTTCTTT. Protein product: CASSQGTGRDTEAFF.

The rearrangement joins TRBV20-1 to TRBJ2-7; D perhaps matches TRBD2 (5 bases). Trimming took 6 bases from V and 3 from J, leaving 9 bases between them. The germline V gene has CDR1 DFQATT and CDR2 SNEGSKA (reference sequence). The CDR3 is 11 residues long. Here the CDR3 DNA reads TGCAGTGCCATCCGGGGCTACGAGCAGTACTTC. Protein sequence: CSAIRGYEQYF.

This clone was seen just once. The gene calls are TRBV5-1 and TRBJ2-5; 8 bases are shared with TRBD1. V was pared by 4 bases and J by 5 bases, with 4 bases of the junction left unmatched. From germline, CDR1 is SGHRS and CDR2 YFSETQ. This CDR3 spans 13 amino acids. The CDR3, as DNA: TGCGCCAGCAGCGAACAGGGGGAGGAGACCCAGTACTTC. It yields the protein CASSEQGEETQYF.

This rearrangement joins TRBV5-8 to TRBJ2-3; 14 bases agree with TRBD2. Unmatched junction bases numbered 1, after V lost 0 bases and J lost 4 bases. This CDR3 is built from 16 residues. From germline, CDR1 is SGHTS and CDR2 YDEGEE. CDR3 bases: TGTGCCAGCAGCTTGGGGGGACTAGCGGGAGCAGATACGCAGTATTTT. Encoded protein: CASSLGGLAGADTQYF.

The chain has TRBV29-1 and TRBJ1-1; 8 bases are shared with TRBD1. The germline V gene encodes CDR1 SQVTM and CDR2 ANQGSEA. V was clipped by 5 bases and J by 13 bases; unmatched bases: 15. This CDR3 has 13 amino acids. CDR3 nucleotides: TGCAGCGTTACTGAGACAGGGGTTTTACGAGGTTTCTTT. Translated, it gives CSVTETGVLRGFF. The variable domain in full, with the rest retrieved from reference TRBV29-1 and TRBJ1-1, is SAVISQKPSRDICQRGTSLTIQCQVDSQVTMMFWYRQQPGQSLTLIATANQGSEATYESGFVIDKFPISRPNLTFSTLTVSNMSPEDSSIYLCSVTETGVLRGFFGQGTRLTVV.

This clone was counted between two and nine times. The genes are TRBV11-2 and TRBJ2-2; D gene uncertain. Between the trimmed V and J ends, which lost 4 bases and 5 bases, there was a span of 14 bases. CDR3 length: 15 residues. Germline CDR1 reads SGHAT; CDR2 reads FQNNGV. The CDR3 DNA sequence: TGTGCCAGCAGCTCTGTTGTGGGTTCAACCGGGGAGCTGTTTTTT. Translation: CASSSVVGSTGELFF. The variable domain in full, completed from reference TRBV11-2 and TRBJ2-2, reads EAGVAQSPRYKIIEKRQSVAFWCNPISGHATLYWYQQILGQGPKLLIQFQNNGVVDDSQLPKDRFSAERLKGVDSTLKIQPAKLEDSAVYLCASSSVVGSTGELFFGEGSRLTVL.

This chain connects TRBV5-1 to TRBJ2-7; TRBD1 aligns across 8 bases. Germline trimming cut 5 bases from V and 5 bases from J; bases unmatched to any gene: 6. Germline CDR1 is SGHRS and CDR2 is YFSETQ. The CDR3 runs 13 residues. Here the CDR3 reads CASRHDRGNEQYF. The DNA for the CDR3 is TGCGCCAGCAGGCATGACAGGGGCAACGAGCAGTACTTC.

The gene calls are TRBV15 and TRBJ2-1, with 8 bases aligning to TRBD1. The CDR3 contains 16 residues. V was clipped by 7 bases and J by 2 bases; unmatched bases: 10. Germline lookup yields CDR1 LNHNV and CDR2 YYDKDF (reference sequence). CDR3 DNA: TGTGCCACCATGCGACCCGGGACAGGAACCTACAATGAGCAGTTCTTC. This codes for CATMRPGTGTYNEQFF.

CDR3: CASGGDTEAFF. Written as DNA, the CDR3 is TGCGCCAGCGGGGGGGACACTGAAGCTTTCTTT. The rearrangement links TRBV5-1 to TRBJ1-1; D might be TRBD1 (5 bases). The V gene lost 7 bases and the J gene lost 3 bases, with 7 bases spanning the gap. Germline V gene data show CDR1 as SGHRS and CDR2 as YFSETQ. The CDR3 has 11 amino acids. Based on the CDR3 plus reference TRBV5-1 and TRBJ1-1, the full variable domain is KAGVTQTPRYLIKTRGQQVTLSCSPISGHRSVSWYQQTPGQGLQFLFEYFSETQRNKGNFPGRFSGRQFSNSRSEMNVSTLELGDSALYLCASGGDTEAFFGQGTRLTVV.

The V and J genes are TRBV4-3 and TRBJ2-5; TRBD2 might be the D (6 bases). The CDR3 totals 16 residues. V was cut by 0 bases and J by 5 bases, with 16 bases left in between. CDR1 is LGHNA and CDR2 is YSLEER in the germline V gene. The CDR3 nucleotides read TGCGCCAGCAGCCAAGACCTCTTGGGAGGAGTGGAGACCCAGTACTTC. Translating gives CASSQDLLGGVETQYF.